The 29 T cell receptor beta chains presented below share a single source sample, sequenced in a study of Ad26.COV2.S vaccination and SARS-CoV-2 variants listed by TCRdb under 2021. The method behind the library was the immunoSEQ multiplex PCR assay. Here the immuneACCESS table is served through TCRdb, limited to in-frame sequences with V and J called. Missing clones are a known gap in these copies; in checked studies unresolved V genes cover under half, and the rest lacks a known reason. The sample contains roughly 680,000 clones, around 89% of them found a single time. The biggest ten clones account for approximately 1.5% of the sample. The treatment or condition label for this specimen denotes: some 20 received Ad26.COV2.S at low or high dose, single or two shots; several received placebo; per-sample allocation not given. For vaccine and placebo recipients, repertoires were sequenced using samples collected on day 63 after the first injection.

This specimen consisted of peripheral blood, obtained in a trial of Ad26.COV2.S vaccine versus placebo. These receptors came from a person aged 18-60 years who received the Ad26.COV2.S COVID-19 vaccine or a placebo.

This rearrangement joins TRBV10-1 to TRBJ2-3; possibly TRBD1 or TRBD2 for D (6 bases each). Between the trimmed V and J ends, which lost 2 bases and 2 bases, there was a span of 11 bases. Germline V gene lookup returns CDR1 WNHNN and CDR2 SYGVQD (reference sequence). CDR3 length equals 15 residues. This CDR3 is CASSERGAPTDTQYF. The CDR3 DNA is TGCGCCAGCAGTGAGAGGGGGGCCCCCACAGATACGCAGTATTTT.

This clone showed up just a few times. The chain uses TRBV29-1 and TRBJ2-3; 8 bases map to TRBD2. The CDR3 is 13 amino acids. Unmatched junction bases numbered 4, after V lost 6 bases and J lost 2 bases. Germline V gene sequence: CDR1 SQVTM, CDR2 ANQGSEA. The CDR3 region has the DNA TGCAGCGTCGGTAGCGGGGACACAGATACGCAGTATTTT. The encoded protein is CSVGSGDTDTQYF.

This clone occurred a few times. The chain joins TRBV5-4 to TRBJ2-7, with TRBD1 matching over 8 bases. Germline values: CDR1 SGHNT, CDR2 YYREEE (reference sequence). The V and J ends lost 3 bases and 7 bases, in that order; junction bases with no gene match: 3. The CDR3 covers 12 residues. CDR3 sequence reads: CASSSGQEEQYF. The CDR3 DNA reads as TGTGCCAGCAGCTCGGGACAGGAGGAGCAGTACTTC.

CDR3 sequence (DNA): TGCGCCAGCAGCTTGGCGTGGGGGGTAGGATCACCCCTCCACTTT. It codes for CASSLAWGVGSPLHF. The chain is built from TRBV5-1 and TRBJ1-6; possibly TRBD1 for D (5 bases). Germline V lookup: CDR1 SGHRS, CDR2 YFSETQ. This CDR3 region has 15 residues. With 0 bases removed from V and 10 bases from J, the gap between germline ends came to 14 bases.

The rearrangement uses TRBV5-1 and TRBJ2-3, with 16 nucleotides matching TRBD2. In germline, CDR1 is SGHRS, CDR2 YFSETQ. V lost 4 bases and J lost 7; bases outside the gene matches: 6. This CDR3 has 16 amino acids. The CDR3 nucleotides are TGCGCCAGCAGCCAGGGACTAGCGGGAGGGCCAAATACGCAGTATTTT. It is translated as CASSQGLAGGPNTQYF.

The chain is built from TRBV10-3 and TRBJ1-1; D perhaps matches TRBD1 (6 bases). CDR1 is ENHRY, CDR2 SYGVKD, per germline. CDR3 size: 19 residues. Trimming removed 0 bases from V and 3 bases from J, with 23 bases in between. The CDR3 here is CAISESGGLKGTAYTEAFF. Here the CDR3 DNA reads TGTGCCATCAGTGAGTCGGGGGGCTTAAAGGGCACGGCGTACACTGAAGCTTTCTTT.

V gene TRBV2 combines with J gene TRBJ2-5, with 7 bases lining up with TRBD1. The CDR3 covers 14 residues. CDR1 and CDR2 from the germline V gene are SNHLY and FYNNEI. V shed 6 bases and J 5 bases; nucleotides not matched to a gene: 9. CDR3 sequence: CASRAGTVVETQYF. CDR3 DNA sequence: TGTGCCAGCAGGGCCGGGACAGTAGTCGAGACCCAGTACTTC. Complete variable domain (other parts from reference TRBV2 and TRBJ2-5): EPEVTQTPSHQVTQMGQEVILRCVPISNHLYFYWYRQILGQKVEFLVSFYNNEISEKSEIFDDQFSVERPDGSNFTLKIRSTKLEDSAMYFCASRAGTVVETQYFGPGTRLLVL.

The chain joins TRBV30 to TRBJ1-5; no firm D call. This CDR3 has 14 residues. CDR1 is GTSNPN and CDR2 is SVGIG in the germline V gene (reference sequence). V lost 1 base and J 4 bases, leaving 11 bases between the germline ends. The DNA of the CDR3 is TGTGCCTGGAGTGAGGTGGCAGTAAATCAGCCCCAGCATTTT. Translating gives CAWSEVAVNQPQHF. The full variable domain, with the rest looked up from reference TRBV30 and TRBJ1-5, is SQTIHQWPATLVQPVGSPLSLECTVEGTSNPNLYWYRQAAGRGLQLLFYSVGIGQISSEVPQNLSASRPQDRQFILSSKKLLLSDSGFYLCAWSEVAVNQPQHFGDGTRLSIL.

This chain connects TRBV30 to TRBJ2-7; D tentatively reads TRBD1 or TRBD2 (5 bases each). The CDR3 extends over 14 amino acids. Germline V gene sequence: CDR1 GTSNPN, CDR2 SVGIG (reference sequence). The V end lost 5 bases, the J end lost 4 bases, and 18 bases lay between the germline ends. CDR3 sequence reads: CAWGPGPTLYEQYF. The CDR3 nucleotides read TGTGCCTGGGGACCGGGACCCACCCTGTACGAGCAGTACTTC.

This sequence joins TRBV7-2 and TRBJ2-1, with 11 bases that match TRBD2. The CDR3 extends over 15 amino acids. The germline CDR1 and CDR2 sequences are SGHTA and FQGNSA. J lost 7 bases, V lost 6 bases, and 8 bases had no gene match. The CDR3 protein is CASSLLAGVVNEQFF. CDR3 DNA: TGTGCCAGCAGTTTACTAGCGGGAGTGGTGAATGAGCAGTTCTTC.

V and J are TRBV7-9 and TRBJ2-1, with D uncertain. The germline V gene encodes CDR1 SEHNR and CDR2 FQNEAQ (reference sequence). Trimming removed 3 bases at V and 0 bases at J, with 9 bases between. This CDR3 spans 15 amino acids. The CDR3 DNA is TGTGCCAGCAGCTTCCTGGCGTCCTCCTACAATGAGCAGTTCTTC. It is translated as CASSFLASSYNEQFF.

The chain combines TRBV6-5 with TRBJ1-1; TRBD1 matches 8 bases. This CDR3 is built from 14 residues. CDR1 is MNHEY and CDR2 is SVGAGI in the germline V gene. The junction had 8 bases not matched to a gene; V was cut back by 6 bases and J by 5 bases. The CDR3 here is CASSAGQGRTEAFF. CDR3 nucleotide sequence: TGTGCCAGCAGCGCCGGACAGGGCCGAACTGAAGCTTTCTTT.

This clone was counted a few times. CDR3 protein: CASREDRGYGYTF. The DNA for the CDR3 is TGTGCCAGCAGAGAGGACAGGGGCTATGGCTACACCTTC. This chain connects TRBV12-3 or TRBV12-4 to TRBJ1-2, with TRBD1 matching 9 bases. This CDR3 region has 13 residues. Trimming removed 6 bases from V and 4 bases from J; junction bases left unmatched: 3.

This chain uses TRBV7-9 with TRBJ2-2; D gene ambiguous. There are 10 residues in the CDR3. The V end lost 10 bases, the J end lost 3 bases, and 3 bases lay between the germline ends. Per the germline V gene, CDR1 is SEHNR and CDR2 is FQNEAQ (reference sequence). The CDR3 sequence: CAIHTGELFF. The DNA of the CDR3 is TGTGCCATTCACACCGGGGAGCTGTTTTTT.

The V gene is TRBV5-6, the J gene TRBJ1-5, with D hard to call. Germline values: CDR1 SGHDT, CDR2 YYEEEE. Between the trimmed V and J ends, which lost 7 bases and 6 bases, there was a span of 14 bases. This CDR3 is built from 13 residues. In nucleotides, the CDR3 is TGTGCCAGCTCTTCCGGTTCCGGTCAGCCCCAGCATTTT. This gives the protein CASSSGSGQPQHF.

The rearrangement uses TRBV6-5 and TRBJ2-7; D is perhaps TRBD1 (6 bases). CDR1 is MNHEY, CDR2 SVGAGI, per germline. The CDR3 totals 14 residues. Trimming took 2 bases from V and 3 from J, leaving 11 bases between them. This CDR3 is CASSYDYRVYEQYF. CDR3 in DNA: TGTGCCAGCAGTTACGATTACAGGGTCTACGAGCAGTACTTC.

The chain couples TRBV6-5 to TRBJ1-1; unclear D gene. This CDR3 has 14 amino acids. Trimming stripped 2 bases from V and 0 bases from J, with 7 bases between. The germline gives CDR1 MNHEY, CDR2 SVGAGI. The CDR3 loop reads CASSYSDVNTEAFF. The CDR3 DNA follows: TGTGCCAGCAGTTACAGTGATGTGAACACTGAAGCTTTCTTT.

The chain carries TRBV11-2 and TRBJ1-1; TRBD1 might be the D (5 bases). This CDR3 region has 14 residues. V lost 1 base and J 11 bases, leaving 17 bases between the germline ends. CDR1 and CDR2 from the germline V gene are SGHAT and FQNNGV. The chain's CDR3 is CASSLGVSREGAFF. The CDR3, as DNA: TGTGCCAGCAGCTTAGGGGTATCCAGGGAGGGGGCTTTCTTT.

J is TRBJ1-3 and V is TRBV7-9; a weak D match, TRBD1 (6 bases). The CDR3 length is 15 residues. CDR1 and CDR2 (germline): SEHNR, FQNEAQ (reference sequence). Trimming shortened V by 2 bases and J by 6 bases, and 14 bases separated the two germline ends. The CDR3 is CASSLQGTSLNTIYF. The CDR3 bases are TGTGCCAGCAGCTTACAGGGGACCTCTCTAAACACCATATATTTT. The complete variable domain, with remaining parts taken from reference TRBV7-9 and TRBJ1-3, reads DTGVSQNPRHKITKRGQNVTFRCDPISEHNRLYWYRQTLGQGPEFLTYFQNEAQLEKSRLLSDRFSAERPKGSFSTLEIQRTEQGDSAMYLCASSLQGTSLNTIYFGEGSWLTVV.

The rearrangement joins TRBV7-8 to TRBJ1-2, with 8 bases matching TRBD1. V lost 2 bases to trimming and J lost 8 bases; unmatched junction nucleotides: 4. Germline V gene data show CDR1 as SGHVS and CDR2 as FQNEAQ. The CDR3 is 13 residues long. The CDR3 loop is CASSLIQGEGYTF. The CDR3 coding sequence is TGTGCCAGCAGCTTAATACAGGGGGAGGGCTACACCTTC.

The chain employs TRBV11-1 and TRBJ2-1; 9 bases map to TRBD2. The trim removed 7 bases at V and 12 bases at J, leaving 16 bases unmatched. Germline V gene data show CDR1 as SGHAT and CDR2 as FQDESV (reference sequence). The CDR3 has 15 residues. The CDR3 reads CASTISGRRALVQFF. The DNA for the CDR3 is TGTGCCAGCACCATTAGCGGGAGAAGGGCGTTGGTGCAGTTCTTC.

The V call is TRBV2, the J call TRBJ1-5; D is unresolved. CDR1 and CDR2 (germline): SNHLY, FYNNEI. V lost 6 bases and J lost 4, with 13 bases in between. This CDR3 comprises 14 residues. The CDR3 protein is CASSGTDDNQPQHF. The CDR3 DNA sequence: TGTGCCAGCAGCGGTACAGATGATAATCAGCCCCAGCATTTT.

V is TRBV18 and J is TRBJ1-4, with 7 positions matching TRBD1. Germline V lookup: CDR1 KGHSH, CDR2 LQKENI. Germline trimming cut 7 bases from V and 4 bases from J; bases unmatched to any gene: 3. The CDR3 has 13 amino acids. CDR3 bases: TGTGCCAGCTTGGGGACAGATAATGAAAAACTGTTTTTT. This translates into CASLGTDNEKLFF.

This clone has a single count. The chain joins TRBV14 to TRBJ2-4, with TRBD2 identical over 14 bases. The CDR3 extends over 15 amino acids. Germline lookup yields CDR1 SGHDN and CDR2 FVKESK. V shed 5 bases, J shed 7 bases, and the junction held 4 bases outside the gene matches. The CDR3 DNA is TGTGCCAGCAGCAGGACTAGCGGGGGGCCCAACATTCAGTACTTC. Translation: CASSRTSGGPNIQYF.

The chain joins TRBV6-4 to TRBJ1-2; TRBD1 is a possible D gene (6 bases). The CDR3 is made up of 13 amino acids. The germline V gene encodes CDR1 MRHNA and CDR2 SNTAGT. V shed 2 bases and J shed 6 bases, with 10 bases lying between them. CDR3 in amino acids: CASSDPGADGYTF. The CDR3 nucleotides read TGTGCCAGCAGTGACCCGGGGGCGGATGGCTACACCTTC.

This clone was observed a single time. The same CDR3 arises from other DNA sequences in this sample as well. The J gene is TRBJ2-5, the V gene TRBV5-1, with TRBD1 matching over 7 bases. Per the germline V gene, CDR1 is SGHRS and CDR2 is YFSETQ. The junction had 5 bases not matched to a gene; V was cut back by 4 bases and J by 2 bases. The CDR3 consists of 14 residues. CDR3 loop: CASSPGQTQETQYF. DNA for the CDR3: TGCGCCAGCAGCCCGGGACAGACACAAGAGACCCAGTACTTC.

The chain combines TRBV9 with TRBJ2-7; either TRBD1 or TRBD2 may fit D (5 bases each). The V gene's germline CDR1 is SGDLS and CDR2 YYNGEE. The CDR3 totals 16 residues. The V and J ends lost 4 bases and 4 bases respectively, with 21 bases between them. In DNA, the CDR3 is TGTGCCAGCAGCCCTATACCTCCCCGGGACGGTTACGAGCAGTACTTC. It specifies CASSPIPPRDGYEQYF.

The CDR3 here is CASSLARFGGTGELFF. The CDR3, as DNA: TGTGCCAGCAGCTTAGCTCGGTTCGGTGGCACCGGGGAGCTGTTTTTT. The chain recombines TRBV7-2 with TRBJ2-2, with D uncertain. CDR1 is SGHTA, CDR2 FQGNSA, per germline. Trimming left V 0 bases short and J 4 bases short, with 12 bases between. The CDR3 totals 16 residues.

V and J are TRBV7-2 and TRBJ2-1, with D possibly matching TRBD2 (5 bases). V lost 5 bases and J lost 0, with 14 bases in between. The CDR3 is 16 amino acids. CDR1 and CDR2 (germline): SGHTA, FQGNSA. CDR3 in amino acids: CASSPRTRPSYNEQFF. CDR3 in DNA: TGTGCCAGCAGCCCACGAACTAGACCCTCCTACAATGAGCAGTTCTTC.